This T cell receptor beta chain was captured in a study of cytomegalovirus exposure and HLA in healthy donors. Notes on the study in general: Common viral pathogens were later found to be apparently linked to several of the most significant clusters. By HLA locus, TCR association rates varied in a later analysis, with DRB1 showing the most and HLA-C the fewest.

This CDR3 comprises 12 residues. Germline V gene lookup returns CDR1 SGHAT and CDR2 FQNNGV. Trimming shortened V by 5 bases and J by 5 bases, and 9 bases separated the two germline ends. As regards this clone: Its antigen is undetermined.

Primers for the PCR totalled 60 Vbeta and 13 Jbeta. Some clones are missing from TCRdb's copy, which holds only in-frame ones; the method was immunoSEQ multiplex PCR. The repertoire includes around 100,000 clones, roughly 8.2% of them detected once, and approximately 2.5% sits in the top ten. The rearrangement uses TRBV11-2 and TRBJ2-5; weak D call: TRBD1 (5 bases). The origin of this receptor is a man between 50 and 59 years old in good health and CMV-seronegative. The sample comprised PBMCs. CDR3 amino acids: CASSPRVETQYF. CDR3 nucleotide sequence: TGTGCCAGCAGCCCCAGGGTGGAGACCCAGTACTTC.